This TCR beta chain appears in the sequencing data of a study of shared clonotypes between healthy human individuals. Profiling relied on immunoSEQ multiplex PCR, and the TCRdb table lists in-frame clones only, not all of them. The table records some 2,000,000 clones, 95% of them present only once. Into CD45RA+ naive and CD45RA-negative memory subsets, the CD4+ cells were split. Germline assignment: CDR1 GTSNPN and CDR2 SVGIG (reference sequence). V gave up 2 bases and J gave up 0 bases, with 14 bases separating them. The CDR3 is 17 amino acids. The sample taken for sequencing was naive CD4+ T cells sorted from blood. Documented subset: CD45RA+ positively selected. This clonotype was sampled from a man younger than 35 in good health. The chain has TRBV30 and TRBJ2-6; D is uncertain. The CDR3 protein is CAWSPSWTGSGANVLTF. CDR3 bases: TGTGCCTGGAGTCCATCCTGGACGGGCTCTGGGGCCAACGTCCTGACTTTC.